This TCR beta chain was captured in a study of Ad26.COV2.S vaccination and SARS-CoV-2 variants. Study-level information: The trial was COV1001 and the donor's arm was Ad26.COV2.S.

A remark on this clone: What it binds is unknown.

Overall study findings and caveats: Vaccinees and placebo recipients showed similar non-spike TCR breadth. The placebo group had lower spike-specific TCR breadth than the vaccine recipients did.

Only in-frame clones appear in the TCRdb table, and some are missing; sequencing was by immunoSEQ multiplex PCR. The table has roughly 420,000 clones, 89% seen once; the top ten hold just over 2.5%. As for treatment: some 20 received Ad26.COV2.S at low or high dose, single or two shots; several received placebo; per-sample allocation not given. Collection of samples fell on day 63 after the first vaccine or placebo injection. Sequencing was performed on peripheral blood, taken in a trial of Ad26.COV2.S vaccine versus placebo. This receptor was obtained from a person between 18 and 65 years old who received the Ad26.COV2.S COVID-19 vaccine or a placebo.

The CDR3 is CASSLGAAGANYGYTF. CDR3 sequence (DNA): TGCGCCAGCAGCTTGGGGGCTGCTGGGGCTAACTATGGCTACACCTTC. The V gene is TRBV5-1, the J gene TRBJ1-2; D unclear. Trimming removed 0 bases at V and 0 bases at J, with 12 bases between. Germline loops: CDR1 SGHRS, CDR2 YFSETQ. The CDR3 has 16 residues.